This TCR beta chain originates from a study of cytomegalovirus exposure and HLA in healthy donors. Overall study findings and caveats: According to an earlier analysis, most TCR beta V segments yielded productive rearrangements about 90% or about 30% of the time. A list of around 150 TCR beta chains associated with cytomegalovirus was given.

J was trimmed by 5 bases and V by 7 bases; bases with no gene match: 4. Germline CDR1 SNHLY, CDR2 FYNNEI. The CDR3 covers 13 residues. This clone was seen a handful of times. Antigen: not known. Donors showed nominal health when sampled, although they likely had unrecorded immune exposures. The PCR made use of 60 Vbeta and 13 Jbeta primers. The assay was immunoSEQ multiplex PCR, and TCRdb's table has in-frame clones only and misses some. The sample consists of around 160,000 clones, under 85% of them appearing once. The receptor was isolated from a woman between 40 and 50 years old in good health and CMV-seropositive. Sequenced sample: PBMCs. V gene TRBV2 combines with J gene TRBJ2-1; 8 nucleotides match TRBD2. CDR3 loop: CASTGSGDNEQFF. The CDR3, as DNA: TGTGCCAGCACCGGTAGCGGGGACAATGAGCAGTTCTTC. The variable domain in full, with the rest retrieved from reference TRBV2 and TRBJ2-1, is EPEVTQTPSHQVTQMGQEVILRCVPISNHLYFYWYRQILGQKVEFLVSFYNNEISEKSEIFDDQFSVERPDGSNFTLKIRSTKLEDSAMYFCASTGSGDNEQFFGPGTRLTVL.